This passage covers 5 T cell receptor beta chains from one sample sequenced in a study of blood T cells in healthy people across ages. The second PCR ran roughly 6 to 12 cycles with a sample-barcoded 5' primer and J-beta primers. TCRdb analysed the 5' RACE reads with MiXCR anew, one entry per CDR3 protein. The sample lists roughly 680,000 distinct CDR3 sequences, roughly half seen once, with less than 15% in the top ten. The sequencing input was blood. Every receptor here comes from a woman older than 75 in good health.

Details on this clonotype: As the CDR3 is not closed by the conserved phenylalanine or tryptophan, this likely results from a read error. Because the CDR3's place on the DNA is in doubt, the DNA is left out and the CDR3 is given as listed by TCRdb. The genes are TRBV11-2 and TRBJ2-1; TRBD2, the D gene given by the table, was not confirmed from the DNA. Germline loops: CDR1 SGHAT, CDR2 FQNNGV. 17 amino acids form the CDR3, both terminal residues included. The CDR3 loop is CASSLDWAGGRKNEQFA.

Only one count was recorded for this clonotype. The chain recombines TRBV5-1 with TRBJ2-5; 8 nucleotides match TRBD2. Germline V gene data show CDR1 as SGHRS and CDR2 as YFSETQ. The trim removed 1 base at V and 11 bases at J, leaving 16 bases unmatched. The CDR3 contains 16 residues. DNA of the CDR3: TGCGCCAGCAGCTTGAACCCAGCGGGGGCCTACAATGAGCAGTACTTC. It translates to CASSLNPAGAYNEQYF.

CDR3 sequence reads: CASSQDLANARNSPLHF. The CDR3 nucleotides are TGCGCCAGCAGCCAAGATTTGGCCAATGCTCGTAATTCACCCCTCCACTTT. This chain links TRBV4-1 with TRBJ1-6; the D is unclear. Trimming took 0 bases from V and 6 from J, leaving 15 bases between them. The germline gives CDR1 MGHRA, CDR2 YSYEKL. CDR3 length equals 17 residues.

This clonotype has a count of ten or more. V and J are TRBV27 and TRBJ2-1, with D perhaps TRBD2 (7 bases). The germline V gene has CDR1 MNHEY and CDR2 SMNVEV (reference sequence). The CDR3 has 15 amino acids. With 5 bases removed from V and 4 bases from J, the gap between germline ends came to 15 bases. Here the CDR3 DNA reads TGTGCCAGCAGTGGAAGGGGGGGTGGGTACAATGAGCAGTTCTTC. Its protein product is CASSGRGGGYNEQFF.

The CDR3 region has the DNA TGTGCCTGGACGGGGGCGGATACGCAGTATTTT. Its protein product is CAWTGADTQYF. The chain is built from TRBV30 and TRBJ2-3; D is perhaps TRBD1 or TRBD2 (6 bases each). The V gene's germline CDR1 is GTSNPN and CDR2 SVGIG (reference sequence). Trimming pared 4 bases from V and 6 bases from J, leaving 8 bases between. There are 11 residues in the CDR3. Complete variable domain (other parts from reference TRBV30 and TRBJ2-3): SQTIHQWPATLVQPVGSPLSLECTVEGTSNPNLYWYRQAAGRGLQLLFYSVGIGQISSEVPQNLSASRPQDRQFILSSKKLLLSDSGFYLCAWTGADTQYFGPGTRLTVL.